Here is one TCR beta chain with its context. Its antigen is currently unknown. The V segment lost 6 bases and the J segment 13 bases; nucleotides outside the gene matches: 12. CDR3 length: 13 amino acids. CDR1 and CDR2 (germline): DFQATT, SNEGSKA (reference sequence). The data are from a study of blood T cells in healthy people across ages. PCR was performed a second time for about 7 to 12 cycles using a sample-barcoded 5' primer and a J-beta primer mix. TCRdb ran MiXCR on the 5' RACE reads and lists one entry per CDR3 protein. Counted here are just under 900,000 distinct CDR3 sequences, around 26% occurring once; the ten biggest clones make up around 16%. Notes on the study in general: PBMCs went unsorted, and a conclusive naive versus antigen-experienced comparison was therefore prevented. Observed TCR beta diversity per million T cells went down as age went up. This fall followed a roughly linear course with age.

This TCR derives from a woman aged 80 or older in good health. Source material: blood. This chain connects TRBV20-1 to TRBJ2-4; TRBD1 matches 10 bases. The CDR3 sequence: CSARQGAFNEQYF. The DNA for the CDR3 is TGCAGTGCCAGACAGGGGGCATTCAATGAGCAGTACTTC.